Below, 8 T cell receptor beta chains from the same sample are listed, as sequenced in a study of CD8 T cells in Susac syndrome. Reverse transcription of about 0.45 to 1 ug RNA was performed with random hexamers. TCRdb re-called the immunoSEQ multiplex PCR reads through MiXCR, storing one row per CDR3 protein. The sample has about 110,000 distinct CDR3 sequences, 90% to 98% seen once; the top ten hold just over 0.095%. The sequenced sample was CD4+ T cells from PBMCs. The receptor set was obtained from a human donor in good health.

The genes are TRBV29-1 and TRBJ1-2, with a weak D call TRBD1 (6 bases). Trimming shortened V by 4 bases and J by 4 bases, and 10 bases separated the two germline ends. The CDR3 is made up of 12 amino acids. Germline-derived CDR1 and CDR2 are SQVTM and ANQGSEA. The CDR3 DNA follows: TGCAGCGTTGGAACAGGGACCTATGGCTACACCTTC. It yields the protein CSVGTGTYGYTF.

V and J are TRBV29-1 and TRBJ2-1, with D tentatively TRBD1 (6 bases). The CDR3 is 14 residues long. Germline V gene data show CDR1 as SQVTM and CDR2 as ANQGSEA. Trimming removed 2 bases from V and 4 bases from J, with 12 bases in between. CDR3 sequence (DNA): TGCAGCGTTGAAAAGGACAGCATATACAATGAGCAGTTCTTC. Residues: CSVEKDSIYNEQFF.

The chain combines TRBV6-5 with TRBJ1-2; the D gene is possibly TRBD1 (6 bases). The CDR3 loop spans 13 amino acids. The V gene lost 6 bases and the J gene lost 7 bases, with 15 bases spanning the gap. Germline assignment: CDR1 MNHEY and CDR2 SVGAGI. The CDR3 DNA follows: TGTGCCAGCAGAAATACAGGGAAGGGTGGCTACACCTTC. Protein product: CASRNTGKGGYTF.

The chain has TRBV5-1 and TRBJ2-7; either TRBD1 or TRBD2 may fit D (5 bases each). The CDR3 runs to 15 residues. V lost 2 bases to trimming and J lost 6 bases, with 18 bases between them. Germline V gives CDR1 SGHRS, CDR2 YFSETQ. The CDR3: CASSLVPGPSTEQYF. The CDR3, as DNA: TGCGCCAGCAGCTTAGTCCCGGGACCCTCCACCGAGCAGTACTTC.

This rearrangement joins TRBV24-1 to TRBJ2-1, with a tentative D call TRBD1 (6 bases). Germline V gene data show CDR1 as KGHDR and CDR2 as SFDVKD. Trimming took off 4 bases at V and 3 bases at J, with 9 bases between the two ends. There are 14 residues in the CDR3. CDR3 sequence reads: CATSEGHHYNEQFF. CDR3 nucleotides: TGTGCCACCAGTGAGGGACATCACTACAATGAGCAGTTCTTC.

The chain couples TRBV2 to TRBJ1-5; D uncertain. With 3 bases removed from V and 9 bases from J, the gap between germline ends came to 15 bases. This CDR3 region has 14 residues. CDR1 is SNHLY, CDR2 FYNNEI, per germline. CDR3 protein: CASSEVAVPRPQHF. The DNA for the CDR3 is TGTGCCAGCAGTGAGGTGGCCGTCCCCAGGCCCCAGCATTTT.

The chain couples TRBV29-1 to TRBJ1-1; possible D gene TRBD1, 5 bases. The CDR3 is 10 amino acids. Germline V gene sequence: CDR1 SQVTM, CDR2 ANQGSEA. As DNA, the CDR3 is TGCAGTATCAGGGCCACTGAAGCTTTCTTT. It codes for CSIRATEAFF.

The chain couples TRBV12-3 or TRBV12-4 to TRBJ2-5; D is unresolved. The V end was cut by 8 bases, the J end by 5 bases, with 9 bases between. This CDR3 contains 11 residues. The CDR3 bases are TGTGCCAGCGACGTTTCGGAGACCCAGTACTTC. The encoded protein is CASDVSETQYF.